The rows below give T cell receptor beta chains drawn from one sample of a study of beta chain features in type 1 diabetes. Method: immunoSEQ multiplex PCR; TCRdb's copy keeps in-frame clones and lacks some. The table includes under 950,000 clones, roughly 17% detected once. Sample: naive CD4+ T cells from blood. These receptors all stem from a young woman in good health. CDR3s include the opening cysteine and the closing phenylalanine or tryptophan. D genes are given only for firm matches.

V gene: TRBV10-2; D gene: -; J gene: TRBJ1-2; CDR3 protein: CASSESGKIGYTF
V gene: TRBV27; D gene: -; J gene: TRBJ1-4; CDR3 protein: CASREHATNEKLFF
V gene: TRBV27; D gene: -; J gene: TRBJ1-2; CDR3 protein: CASSLRWQNYGYTF
V gene: TRBV7-9; D gene: -; J gene: TRBJ2-3; CDR3 protein: CASSLQGDTQYF
V gene: TRBV5-1; D gene: -; J gene: TRBJ1-5; CDR3 protein: CASSLGTANQPQHF
V gene: TRBV19; D gene: TRBD1; J gene: TRBJ2-7; CDR3 protein: CASIGQGTYEQYF
V gene: TRBV5-6; D gene: -; J gene: TRBJ2-1; CDR3 protein: CASRLWGSSYNEQFF
V gene: TRBV7-2; D gene: -; J gene: TRBJ2-4; CDR3 protein: CASSYNSGSGAIQYF
V gene: TRBV6-5; D gene: -; J gene: TRBJ2-6; CDR3 protein: CASSYPVEANVLTF
V gene: TRBV5-5; D gene: -; J gene: TRBJ2-7; CDR3 protein: CASSLFTAEGEQYF
V gene: TRBV7-8; D gene: -; J gene: TRBJ2-7; CDR3 protein: CASSFGEKGYEQYF
V gene: TRBV5-6; D gene: TRBD2; J gene: TRBJ2-5; CDR3 protein: CASSLRTSGRSEQETQYF
V gene: TRBV28; D gene: -; J gene: TRBJ2-2; CDR3 protein: CASRHIGYTGELFF
V gene: TRBV9; D gene: -; J gene: TRBJ1-5; CDR3 protein: CASSVAPGGNQPQHF
V gene: TRBV7-2; D gene: TRBD1; J gene: TRBJ2-7; CDR3 protein: CASSFDRGSYEQYF
V gene: TRBV7-2; D gene: -; J gene: TRBJ1-2; CDR3 protein: CASSLGPLNYGYTF
V gene: TRBV14; D gene: -; J gene: TRBJ2-4; CDR3 protein: CASSQGFIQYF
V gene: TRBV9; D gene: TRBD2; J gene: TRBJ2-5; CDR3 protein: CASSPRLAGGLETQYF
V gene: TRBV7-7; D gene: TRBD1; J gene: TRBJ2-7; CDR3 protein: CASSSGQYYEQYF
V gene: TRBV7-9; D gene: TRBD1; J gene: TRBJ1-5; CDR3 protein: CASSAPGGQPQHF
V gene: TRBV4-3; D gene: TRBD2; J gene: TRBJ2-2; CDR3 protein: CASSQEVPSGRATGELFF
V gene: TRBV7-2; D gene: TRBD2; J gene: TRBJ2-7; CDR3 protein: CASTLGGLVYEQYF
V gene: TRBV7-9; D gene: TRBD2; J gene: TRBJ2-3; CDR3 protein: CASSPRTSGIKDTQYF
V gene: TRBV4-2; D gene: -; J gene: TRBJ1-3; CDR3 protein: CASSQDLAGSGNTIYF
V gene: TRBV6-1; D gene: TRBD2; J gene: TRBJ2-5; CDR3 protein: CASSVSGRETQYF
V gene: TRBV7-9; D gene: -; J gene: TRBJ2-3; CDR3 protein: CASSLPHGAADTQYF
V gene: TRBV6-5; D gene: -; J gene: TRBJ2-6; CDR3 protein: CASSYDGDPGANVLTF
V gene: TRBV28; D gene: -; J gene: TRBJ2-7; CDR3 protein: CASEDRGKSPYEQYF
V gene: TRBV6-5; D gene: -; J gene: TRBJ1-5; CDR3 protein: CASSRTGSRQPQHF
V gene: TRBV10-3; D gene: -; J gene: TRBJ2-3; CDR3 protein: CAISDLGSEDTQYF
V gene: TRBV2; D gene: -; J gene: TRBJ2-6; CDR3 protein: CASRSRAYNSGANVLTF
V gene: TRBV7-8; D gene: -; J gene: -; CDR3 protein: CASSFTGSYEQYF
V gene: TRBV5-6; D gene: -; J gene: TRBJ1-2; CDR3 protein: CASSFTGRSFYGYTF
V gene: TRBV7-2; D gene: -; J gene: TRBJ2-5; CDR3 protein: CASSLAGWGQETQYF
V gene: TRBV19; D gene: -; J gene: TRBJ1-5; CDR3 protein: CASSIGWGNQPQHF
V gene: TRBV11-2; D gene: -; J gene: TRBJ2-3; CDR3 protein: CASSLQGVRADTQYF
V gene: TRBV2; D gene: TRBD2; J gene: TRBJ2-1; CDR3 protein: CASSYMGWLAGEDEQFF
V gene: TRBV27; D gene: -; J gene: TRBJ2-3; CDR3 protein: CASSPGLTRTADTQYF
V gene: TRBV28; D gene: -; J gene: TRBJ2-7; CDR3 protein: CASPSYEQYF
V gene: TRBV28; D gene: TRBD2; J gene: TRBJ2-1; CDR3 protein: CASSTSGPSSYNEQFF
V gene: TRBV5-1; D gene: -; J gene: TRBJ1-4; CDR3 protein: CASSSTARGEKLFF
V gene: TRBV18; D gene: TRBD1; J gene: TRBJ2-7; CDR3 protein: CASSPPGRGRREQYF
V gene: TRBV7-3; D gene: TRBD2; J gene: TRBJ2-1; CDR3 protein: CASSLGTSTNEQFF
V gene: TRBV10-3; D gene: TRBD1; J gene: TRBJ2-7; CDR3 protein: CASSSGQYLYF
V gene: TRBV6-6; D gene: TRBD1; J gene: TRBJ2-6; CDR3 protein: CATHRGGSGANVLTF
V gene: TRBV27; D gene: -; J gene: TRBJ2-3; CDR3 protein: CASSFIKGASRLTDTQYF
V gene: TRBV14; D gene: -; J gene: TRBJ1-2; CDR3 protein: CASSPHRWGGYGYTF
V gene: TRBV29-1; D gene: -; J gene: TRBJ1-1; CDR3 protein: CSVGSVDWTEAFF
V gene: TRBV5-1; D gene: -; J gene: TRBJ2-6; CDR3 protein: CASSPTGTHRSSANVLTF
V gene: TRBV28; D gene: TRBD1; J gene: TRBJ2-1; CDR3 protein: CASKKGQGNNEQFF
V gene: TRBV7-9; D gene: TRBD1; J gene: TRBJ2-5; CDR3 protein: CASRGTGPKETQYF
V gene: TRBV19; D gene: -; J gene: TRBJ2-5; CDR3 protein: CASSPTGETQYF
V gene: TRBV19; D gene: -; J gene: TRBJ2-4; CDR3 protein: CASSITKAGINIQYF
V gene: TRBV10-3; D gene: -; J gene: TRBJ2-5; CDR3 protein: CAISETIGTQYF
V gene: TRBV5-1; D gene: -; J gene: TRBJ2-5; CDR3 protein: CASSFRGGQETQYF
V gene: TRBV29-1; D gene: -; J gene: TRBJ2-2; CDR3 protein: CSAGAQRNTGELFF
V gene: TRBV7-2; D gene: TRBD1; J gene: TRBJ2-6; CDR3 protein: CASRPTGTGGNSGANVLTF
V gene: TRBV6-5; D gene: -; J gene: TRBJ1-4; CDR3 protein: CASSYASGGEKLFF
V gene: TRBV5-1; D gene: -; J gene: TRBJ2-3; CDR3 protein: CASSLASVLTDTQYF
V gene: TRBV2; D gene: TRBD1; J gene: TRBJ2-1; CDR3 protein: CASSERGRDEQFF